This TCR beta chain comes out of a study of shared clonotypes between healthy human individuals. General study findings and limits: Only blood was sampled, and tissue TCR repertoires likely differ from blood ones. A generally larger estimated richness was seen in naive subsets than in memory subsets. Some naive CD4 clonotypes, around 4.7%, turned up in common across a few donors.

Note on this clone: What it recognizes is unknown.

Splitting the CD4+ cells yielded a CD45RA+ naive subset and a CD45RA-negative memory subset. CDR3 size: 14 residues. Germline lookup yields CDR1 KGHSH and CDR2 LQKENI. V lost 6 bases, J lost 9 bases, and 18 bases lay in between. The data were produced by immunoSEQ multiplex PCR, yet TCRdb's version contains in-frame clones alone and is incomplete. This sample has 2 million to 2.5 million clones, with 90% to 95% found just once. The chain links TRBV18 to TRBJ2-1; possibly TRBD1 or TRBD2 for D (5 bases each). This TCR came from a man aged 18-30 years in good health. Some clones in this sample may be carry-over from other donors' samples. Material: naive CD4+ T cells from PBMCs. Subset of the sample: CD45RA+ positively selected. For the CDR3, the DNA is TGTGCCAGCTCGCAAGGACTCGCAAGGGGTGAGCAGTTCTTC. Amino acids: CASSQGLARGEQFF.